Below, 31 T cell receptor beta chains from the same sample are listed, as sequenced in a study of T cell responses to AZD1222 COVID-19 vaccine. The protocol was immunoSEQ multiplex PCR, while the TCRdb copy is restricted to in-frame clones and leaves out a portion. This table holds approximately 120,000 clones, about 88% found once. Specimen: peripheral blood, collected on day 0 of AZD1222 vaccination. These receptors originate from an adult in good health.

The chain combines TRBV5-1 with TRBJ2-2; the D is unclear. CDR3 length equals 14 residues. Germline CDR1 SGHRS, CDR2 YFSETQ. V dropped 0 bases and J dropped 0 bases, with 3 bases sitting between them. CDR3 amino acids: CASSLAPNTGELFF. CDR3 DNA: TGCGCCAGCAGCTTGGCCCCGAACACCGGGGAGCTGTTTTTT.

The chain carries TRBV5-1 and TRBJ2-1; 12 bases are shared with TRBD2. The CDR3 loop spans 15 amino acids. Germline CDR1 reads SGHRS; CDR2 reads YFSETQ. V trimming: 6 bases; J trimming: 5 bases; junction bases outside the gene matches: 6. CDR3 amino acids: CASMLAGGPNNEQFF. CDR3 coding DNA: TGCGCCAGCATGCTAGCGGGAGGGCCGAACAATGAGCAGTTCTTC.

The rearrangement joins TRBV1 to TRBJ1-1. TRBV1 is a documented pseudogene. The CDR3 spans 16 residues. This CDR3 reads CTSSQDERERTTEAFF. CDR3 coding DNA: TGCACCAGCAGCCAAGATGAGAGGGAGCGGACCACTGAAGCTTTCTTT.

The V call is TRBV6-5, the J call TRBJ1-1, with D hard to call. The germline V gene has CDR1 MNHEY and CDR2 SVGAGI. The CDR3 is 13 residues long. V lost 2 bases and J lost 3, with 7 bases in between. The CDR3 spells CASSYGEYTEAFF. CDR3 nucleotide sequence: TGTGCCAGCAGTTACGGGGAGTACACTGAAGCTTTCTTT.

V gene TRBV9 combines with J gene TRBJ2-1, with no clear D. The germline V gene has CDR1 SGDLS and CDR2 YYNGEE. V lost 0 bases, J lost 9 bases, and 4 bases lay in between. CDR3 size: 11 residues. CDR3 in amino acids: CASSVAVEQFF. The CDR3 nucleotides are TGTGCCAGCAGCGTAGCCGTTGAGCAGTTCTTC.

This clone appeared once. The chain links TRBV4-1 to TRBJ1-6; D gene uncertain. This CDR3 comprises 16 residues. Germline CDR1 reads MGHRA; CDR2 reads YSYEKL. V lost 1 base and J lost 0, with 7 bases in between. CDR3 sequence reads: CASSQVVGSYNSPLHF. CDR3 bases: TGCGCCAGCAGCCAAGTAGTGGGCTCCTATAATTCACCCCTCCACTTT.

Comment on this clone: Other DNA sequences in this specimen translate into the identical CDR3. The V call is TRBV9, the J call TRBJ1-3, with D possibly TRBD1 on 5 matching bases. Germline V gene lookup returns CDR1 SGDLS and CDR2 YYNGEE. Trimming stripped 4 bases from V and 4 bases from J, with 9 bases between. The CDR3 is made up of 13 amino acids. The CDR3 loop is CASSPGRGNTIYF. The CDR3 nucleotides read TGTGCCAGCAGCCCGGGACGGGGAAACACCATATATTTT.

The rearrangement joins TRBV10-3 to TRBJ2-3; the match to TRBD2 covers 11 bases. Unmatched junction bases numbered 9, after V lost 4 bases and J lost 6 bases. The CDR3 covers 16 residues. CDR1 is ENHRY and CDR2 is SYGVKD in the germline V gene. The CDR3 loop reads CAISVGASGGMDTQYF. The CDR3 DNA is TGTGCCATCAGTGTCGGGGCTAGCGGGGGGATGGATACGCAGTATTTT.

In its sample, this clone was seen a few times. This chain links TRBV7-8 with TRBJ1-3, with D possibly matching TRBD1 (6 bases). V lost 1 base, J lost 0 bases, and 10 bases lay in between. CDR3 size: 16 residues. CDR1 and CDR2 (germline): SGHVS, FQNEAQ. This chain's CDR3 is CASSLVGTSSGNTIYF. The CDR3, as DNA: TGTGCCAGCAGCTTAGTCGGGACAAGCTCTGGAAACACCATATATTTT.

J is TRBJ2-3 and V is TRBV25-1; D is tentatively TRBD1 or TRBD2 (7 bases each). CDR1 MGHDK and CDR2 SYGVNS come from the germline V gene. V was clipped by 7 bases and J by 0 bases, with 14 bases between them. The CDR3 has 15 amino acids. The CDR3 DNA reads as TGTGCCAGCACCCAGGGGGGGTCTAGCACAGATACGCAGTATTTT. It yields the protein CASTQGGSSTDTQYF.

V gene TRBV7-3 combines with J gene TRBJ2-5, with TRBD1 matching 10 bases. J gave up 0 bases and V 2 bases, and 3 bases lay outside the gene matches. CDR1 is SGHTA, CDR2 FQGTGA, per germline. The CDR3 is 16 residues long. The CDR3 DNA sequence: TGTGCCAGCAGCTTACTGACAGGGGGCGACCAAGAGACCCAGTACTTC. Protein: CASSLLTGGDQETQYF.

This clone showed up just a few times. The DNA for the CDR3 is TGCGCCAGCAGCCATTTTGTGGCTAGCCCCCCAGATACGCAGTATTTT. Translation: CASSHFVASPPDTQYF. The gene calls are TRBV4-3 and TRBJ2-3; a weak D match, TRBD2 (5 bases). The CDR3 contains 16 residues. The V and J ends lost 3 bases and 4 bases respectively, with 17 bases between them. Looked up from germline, CDR1 is LGHNA and CDR2 is YSLEER.

This chain links TRBV29-1 with TRBJ1-2; D not certain. The germline CDR1 and CDR2 sequences are SQVTM and ANQGSEA. V shed 2 bases and J shed 4 bases, with 11 bases lying between them. The CDR3 is 13 residues long. The CDR3 is CSVETWQIYGYTF. CDR3 nucleotide sequence: TGCAGCGTTGAAACTTGGCAAATCTATGGCTACACCTTC.

This chain uses TRBV5-1 with TRBJ1-1; D ambiguous. Trimming left V 5 bases short and J 6 bases short, with 17 bases between. Germline values: CDR1 SGHRS, CDR2 YFSETQ. This CDR3 spans 14 amino acids. The CDR3 is CASRPAGASAEAFF. The CDR3 DNA reads as TGCGCCAGCAGACCCGCGGGAGCGAGCGCTGAAGCTTTCTTT.

This chain connects TRBV18 to TRBJ2-1, with D perhaps matching TRBD2 (6 bases). With 1 base removed from V and 8 bases from J, the gap between germline ends came to 15 bases. The germline CDR1 and CDR2 sequences are KGHSH and LQKENI. CDR3 length equals 15 residues. For the CDR3, the DNA is TGTGCCAGCTCACCACTCGGCCGTTCGGGGGATGAGCAGTTCTTC. Translated, it gives CASSPLGRSGDEQFF.

This chain links TRBV19 with TRBJ2-3; TRBD2 matches 15 bases. CDR1 is LNHDA and CDR2 is SQIVND in the germline V gene (reference sequence). The CDR3 extends over 18 amino acids. The J segment lost 3 bases and the V segment lost 6 bases, leaving 10 bases of the junction unmatched. CDR3 amino acids: CASRPQSGTSGRTDTQYF. The DNA for the CDR3 is TGTGCCAGTAGACCCCAATCCGGGACTAGCGGGAGGACAGATACGCAGTATTTT.

This rearrangement joins TRBV5-4 to TRBJ2-5; the D is unclear. V lost 4 bases to trimming and J lost 3 bases, with 7 bases between them. The CDR3 spans 12 residues. Germline CDR1 is SGHNT and CDR2 is YYREEE (reference sequence). As DNA, the CDR3 is TGTGCCAGCAGCCTCCCGAAAGAGACCCAGTACTTC. This encodes CASSLPKETQYF.

This chain joins TRBV10-3 and TRBJ2-2; 9 nucleotides agree with TRBD2. The germline V gene encodes CDR1 ENHRY and CDR2 SYGVKD. The CDR3 is 16 residues long. V was pared by 10 bases and J by 5 bases, with 14 bases of the junction left unmatched. CDR3 DNA sequence: TGTGCCACCACGAGGGAAGCGGGAGGAGGGACCGGGGAGCTGTTTTTT. This codes for CATTREAGGGTGELFF.

This chain connects TRBV18 to TRBJ2-7, with a tentative D call TRBD1 (7 bases). The V end was cut by 3 bases, the J end by 6 bases, with 18 bases between. This CDR3 spans 15 amino acids. Per germline, CDR1 KGHSH and CDR2 LQKENI. In DNA, the CDR3 is TGTGCCAGCTCACCCGTGGGCCAGGGGGAGGCCGAGCAGTACTTC. As protein: CASSPVGQGEAEQYF.

This chain uses TRBV24-1 with TRBJ2-4; 7 bases line up with TRBD1. Trimming took 5 bases from V and 16 from J; bases not matched to a gene: 10. The CDR3 is 12 amino acids. Germline V gives CDR1 KGHDR, CDR2 SFDVKD. CDR3 sequence (DNA): TGTGCCACCAGTGGCCTCGACAGGGTCCAATACTTC. Translating gives CATSGLDRVQYF.

The V and J genes are TRBV6-2 or TRBV6-3 and TRBJ2-3; TRBD2 might be the D (6 bases). Trimming removed 4 bases from V and 8 bases from J, with 28 bases in between. This CDR3 contains 18 residues. Per the germline V gene, CDR1 is MNHEY and CDR2 is SVGEGT. The CDR3 protein is CASSFSPYPTGGSGTQYF. CDR3 DNA: TGTGCCAGCAGTTTTTCCCCGTACCCCACCGGGGGATCCGGTACGCAGTATTTT.

This clone was counted between two and nine times. The gene calls are TRBV19 and TRBJ2-5; TRBD1 matches 7 bases. The V gene's germline CDR1 is LNHDA and CDR2 SQIVND (reference sequence). Trimming removed 8 bases from V and 4 bases from J; junction bases left unmatched: 13. This CDR3 has 15 residues. The CDR3 DNA follows: TGTGCCAGTCGGCAACAGGGGACCTCCGGAGAGACCCAGTACTTC. It codes for CASRQQGTSGETQYF.

The CDR3 coding sequence is TGTGCCAGCAGCCAAGAAAGCGTAACCAATGAAAAACTGTTTTTT. It is translated as CASSQESVTNEKLFF. The V gene is TRBV14, the J gene TRBJ1-4; D gene uncertain. The germline CDR1 and CDR2 sequences are SGHDN and FVKESK. The CDR3 is 15 amino acids. V was clipped by 0 bases and J by 5 bases, with 10 bases between them. The complete variable domain, with remaining parts taken from reference TRBV14 and TRBJ1-4, reads EAGVTQFPSHSVIEKGQTVTLRCDPISGHDNLYWYRRVMGKEIKFLLHFVKESKQDESGMPNNRFLAERTGGTYSTLKVQPAELEDSGVYFCASSQESVTNEKLFFGSGTQLSVL.

The J gene is TRBJ2-1, the V gene TRBV18; no clear D gene. The CDR3 has 11 residues. V lost 3 bases, J lost 9 bases, and 6 bases lay in between. Germline V CDR1 and CDR2: KGHSH, LQKENI. In nucleotides, the CDR3 is TGTGCCAGCTCACCGAGACTTGAGCAGTTCTTC. Translated, it gives CASSPRLEQFF.

The chain joins TRBV19 to TRBJ1-2, with D unclear. The germline V and J ends were trimmed by 3 bases and 3 bases, with 8 bases remaining between them. CDR1 LNHDA and CDR2 SQIVND come from the germline V gene (reference sequence). The CDR3 is made up of 13 amino acids. The CDR3 reads CASSMAGYYGYTF. Here the CDR3 DNA reads TGTGCCAGTAGTATGGCCGGATACTATGGCTACACCTTC.

This chain uses TRBV6-5 with TRBJ2-7; D possibly uses TRBD1 or TRBD2 (6 bases each). Germline lookup yields CDR1 MNHEY and CDR2 SVGAGI. The V and J ends lost 6 bases and 1 base respectively, with 10 bases between them. This CDR3 region has 13 residues. The CDR3 nucleotides read TGTGCCAGCAGAAAGGGGGGATCCTACGAGCAGTACTTC. This translates into CASRKGGSYEQYF.

As concerns this clone: The CDR3 does not end in the conserved phenylalanine or tryptophan, so this is likely a read error. The chain carries TRBV10-1 and TRBJ1-1; maybe TRBD1 (5 bases). V shed 8 bases and J shed 0 bases, with 13 bases lying between them. The CDR3 is made up of 14 amino acids. Per germline, CDR1 WNHNN and CDR2 SYGVQD (reference sequence). CDR3 amino acids: CASVPRDLNTEAFL. CDR3 in DNA: TGCGCCAGCGTCCCCAGGGACCTGAACACTGAAGCTTTCCTT.

The rearrangement links TRBV9 to TRBJ2-1, with TRBD1 as a possible D gene (6 bases). Germline CDR1 is SGDLS and CDR2 is YYNGEE. V gave up 4 bases and J gave up 6 bases, with 14 bases separating them. The CDR3 sequence is 14 residues long. The CDR3 loop is CASSPQGLSNEQFF. DNA for the CDR3: TGTGCCAGCAGCCCCCAGGGGCTAAGCAATGAGCAGTTCTTC.

V gene TRBV5-1 combines with J gene TRBJ2-1, with TRBD2 matching over 9 bases. The V and J ends lost 3 bases and 8 bases, in that order; junction bases with no gene match: 3. Per the germline V gene, CDR1 is SGHRS and CDR2 is YFSETQ. This CDR3 has 13 residues. The CDR3 sequence: CASSSLAGDEQFF. CDR3 in DNA: TGCGCCAGCAGCTCGTTAGCGGGGGATGAGCAGTTCTTC.

The gene calls are TRBV5-1 and TRBJ2-7, with TRBD1 matching 10 bases. J lost 2 bases, V lost 4 bases, and 15 bases had no gene match. The CDR3 is 18 residues long. Germline CDR1 reads SGHRS; CDR2 reads YFSETQ. The CDR3 here is CASSLRDPPGTGAYEQYV. The CDR3 coding sequence is TGCGCCAGCAGCCTTCGGGATCCCCCCGGGACAGGGGCCTACGAGCAGTACGTC.

The genes are TRBV19 and TRBJ1-1, with 9 bases that match TRBD1. Trimming took 5 bases from V and 0 from J; bases not matched to a gene: 7. The CDR3 has 16 amino acids. The germline CDR1 and CDR2 sequences are LNHDA and SQIVND (reference sequence). The CDR3 protein is CASSQLGTGLNTEAFF. The CDR3 coding sequence is TGTGCCAGTAGTCAATTGGGGACAGGGTTGAACACTGAAGCTTTCTTT.